One and the same sample provided the 19 T cell receptor beta chains below, sequenced in a study of blood T cells in healthy people across ages. Together with a sample-barcoded 5' primer, a J-beta primer mix was included in a second PCR lasting roughly 6 to 12 cycles. TCRdb reprocessed the 5' RACE reads via MiXCR and lists one record per CDR3 protein. The data contain 1.5 million to 2 million distinct CDR3 sequences, approximately 28% of them seen just once; the ten biggest clones take up 6.5% to 8.5%. Sequencing input: blood. These receptors all stem from a woman aged 25 to 39 in good health.

The V and J genes are TRBV12-3 or TRBV12-4 and TRBJ2-2; D remains unclear. The ends were cut back, 5 bases at V and 7 bases at J, with 11 bases in the middle. The CDR3 has 13 residues. The CDR3 DNA is TGTGCCAGCAGTCGAACCCTGGGCGGGGAGCTGTTTTTT. Its translation: CASSRTLGGELFF.

This clonotype showed up just a few times. CDR3 bases: TGTGCCAGCAGTCCCCCCAGGGACACCTACGAGCAGTACTTC. It encodes CASSPPRDTYEQYF. This sequence joins TRBV28 and TRBJ2-7, with D perhaps matching TRBD1 (6 bases). The CDR3 loop spans 14 amino acids. The V gene's germline CDR1 is MDHEN and CDR2 SYDVKM. V was clipped by 5 bases and J by 2 bases, with 13 bases between them. The full variable domain, rest sourced from reference TRBV28 and TRBJ2-7, is DVKVTQSSRYLVKRTGEKVFLECVQDMDHENMFWYRQDPGLGLRLIYFSYDVKMKEKGDIPEGYSVSREKKERFSLILESASTNQTSMYLCASSPPRDTYEQYFGPGTRLTVT.

This clonotype was observed a handful of times. This rearrangement joins TRBV12-3 or TRBV12-4 to TRBJ1-4; 8 bases match TRBD1. V lost 3 bases to trimming and J lost 8 bases; unmatched junction nucleotides: 5. The CDR3 runs to 14 residues. The CDR3 DNA is TGTGCCAGCAGTTTTCAGGGGGCGCGGGAAAAACTGTTTTTT. It encodes CASSFQGAREKLFF.

The rearrangement uses TRBV29-1 and TRBJ2-3, with D possibly being TRBD1 or TRBD2 (5 bases each). The CDR3 is 13 amino acids. The V end was cut by 8 bases, the J end by 2 bases, with 14 bases between. Germline assignment: CDR1 SQVTM and CDR2 ANQGSEA. The DNA of the CDR3 is TGCAGCCCCCGGCTCGGGGCCACAGATACGCAGTATTTT. This gives the protein CSPRLGATDTQYF.

The chain links TRBV4-2 to TRBJ1-4, with D maybe TRBD1 (5 bases). V lost 4 bases and J 3 bases, leaving 12 bases between the germline ends. This CDR3 region has 15 residues. Germline CDR1 and CDR2: LGHNA and YNFKEQ. The CDR3 reads CASSLTGTANEKLFF. The CDR3 DNA is TGTGCCAGCAGCCTGACGGGGACGGCTAATGAAAAACTGTTTTTT.

This clonotype was found many times. The DNA of the CDR3 is TGTGCCACCAGTGATCCCCGGACGGTTAAAGAGACCCAGTACTTC. Protein sequence: CATSDPRTVKETQYF. V is TRBV24-1 and J is TRBJ2-5; D not resolved. Trimming cost V 3 bases and J 3 bases, with 13 bases left between them. The CDR3 contains 15 residues. Germline CDR1 KGHDR, CDR2 SFDVKD.

This clonotype was counted only a few times. J is TRBJ2-1 and V is TRBV6-5; 15 bases are shared with TRBD2. The CDR3 loop spans 16 amino acids. The J segment lost 9 bases and the V segment lost 5 bases, leaving 8 bases of the junction unmatched. CDR1 and CDR2 (germline): MNHEY, SVGAGI. This CDR3 is CASSRTSGGAKGEQFF. The CDR3 DNA reads as TGTGCCAGCAGTCGGACTAGCGGGGGGGCCAAGGGTGAGCAGTTCTTC.

This clonotype was observed a handful of times. The gene calls are TRBV6-2 or TRBV6-3 and TRBJ1-5; D gene ambiguous. The V end was cut by 2 bases, the J end by 7 bases, with 9 bases between. This CDR3 comprises 13 residues. Germline V lookup: CDR1 MNHEY, CDR2 SVGEGT. The CDR3 loop reads CASSYVEAQPQHF. The CDR3 DNA is TGTGCCAGCAGTTACGTGGAAGCGCAGCCCCAGCATTTT.

This clonotype occurred many times. The V and J genes are TRBV29-1 and TRBJ2-6; TRBD1 might be the D (6 bases). The CDR3 is 16 residues long. Looked up from germline, CDR1 is SQVTM and CDR2 is ANQGSEA. Trimming pared 6 bases from V and 1 base from J, leaving 16 bases between. Written as DNA, the CDR3 is TGCAGCGTCCAACAGGGATCGTATTCTGGGGCCAACGTCCTGACTTTC. Protein product: CSVQQGSYSGANVLTF.

This clonotype was seen a handful of times. One junction end does not reproduce the germline sequence, and a read error may be involved. The chain carries TRBV4-2 and TRBJ1-3; D ambiguous. The CDR3 runs to 17 residues. The germline V gene has CDR1 LGHNA and CDR2 YNFKEQ. CDR3 amino acids: CTSSQELSGFSGNTIYF. The CDR3 DNA is TGTACCAGCAGCCAAGAGTTATCAGGTTTCTCTGGAAACACCATATATTTT.

This clonotype was detected once. A single base separates this from a much larger clone, so it may be a read error. CDR3 sequence reads: CASSEKGADYGYIF. The CDR3 nucleotides are TGTGCCAGCAGTGAAAAGGGGGCTGACTATGGCTACATCTTC. The J gene is TRBJ1-2, the V gene TRBV2; 7 nucleotides match TRBD1. The CDR3 has 14 residues. Germline V CDR1 and CDR2: SNHLY, FYNNEI.

The chain uses TRBV29-1 and TRBJ1-1; 8 bases match TRBD1. V lost 3 bases to trimming and J lost 3 bases; unmatched junction nucleotides: 3. The germline CDR1 and CDR2 sequences are SQVTM and ANQGSEA. CDR3 length: 13 residues. The CDR3 bases are TGCAGCGTTGAGACAGGGGAGGACACTGAAGCTTTCTTT. This gives the protein CSVETGEDTEAFF.

This clonotype was counted a few times. The J gene is TRBJ2-3, the V gene TRBV7-9, with D perhaps matching TRBD1 (6 bases). Germline V gives CDR1 SEHNR, CDR2 FQNEAQ (reference sequence). With 5 bases removed from V and 0 bases from J, the gap between germline ends came to 15 bases. CDR3 length: 16 residues. CDR3 sequence: CASSRGNVASTDTQYF. CDR3 bases: TGTGCCAGCAGCAGGGGGAACGTAGCTAGCACAGATACGCAGTATTTT.

Note on this clonotype: This may be a read error: a much more frequent sequence differs by one nucleotide. The CDR3 bases are TGCAGCGGATCCCCGGGACTAGGGAGGGGTAGGACCCCAGATACGCAGTATTTT. Protein product: CSGSPGLGRGRTPDTQYF. The chain couples TRBV29-1 to TRBJ2-3; TRBD2 agrees at 8 bases. The V and J ends lost 7 bases and 4 bases, in that order; junction bases with no gene match: 22. Looked up from germline, CDR1 is SQVTM and CDR2 is ANQGSEA. The CDR3 loop spans 18 amino acids.

The chain combines TRBV7-2 with TRBJ2-5; D possibly corresponds to TRBD2 (7 bases). V shed 11 bases and J shed 11 bases, with 24 bases lying between them. The germline CDR1 and CDR2 sequences are SGHTA and FQGNSA. The CDR3 spans 13 residues. DNA of the CDR3: TGTGCCGGGGGGGCTAGCGGAGACAATGAGCAGTACTTC. It codes for CAGGASGDNEQYF.

This clonotype showed up just a few times. This chain connects TRBV20-1 to TRBJ1-2; no reliable D call. The germline CDR1 and CDR2 sequences are DFQATT and SNEGSKA (reference sequence). Trimming took 6 bases from V and 1 from J, leaving 12 bases between them. This CDR3 region has 13 residues. The CDR3 here is CSAQGYSNYGYTF. CDR3 DNA: TGCAGTGCCCAAGGATACAGTAACTATGGCTACACCTTC.

The J gene is TRBJ2-1, the V gene TRBV4-1; D ambiguous. Germline CDR1 is MGHRA and CDR2 is YSYEKL. The CDR3 runs 17 residues. V was trimmed by 1 base and J by 4 bases, leaving 17 bases between them. The CDR3 loop is CASSQGRQAGRYNEQFF. The CDR3 nucleotides read TGCGCCAGCAGCCAAGGACGGCAGGCCGGACGTTACAATGAGCAGTTCTTC.

The chain joins TRBV7-9 to TRBJ1-6; TRBD1 might be the D (6 bases). The V end was cut by 5 bases, the J end by 11 bases, with 10 bases between. Per the germline V gene, CDR1 is SEHNR and CDR2 is FQNEAQ (reference sequence). The CDR3 contains 12 residues. CDR3 sequence (DNA): TGTGCCAGCAGCGATGGGGGGCCACCCCTCCACTTT. This translates into CASSDGGPPLHF.

V and J are TRBV4-2 and TRBJ1-2, with D hard to call. This CDR3 spans 14 amino acids. Germline lookup yields CDR1 LGHNA and CDR2 YNFKEQ. V was trimmed by 2 bases and J by 4 bases, leaving 11 bases between them. The CDR3 DNA follows: TGTGCCAGCAGCCAAATTACAGACTTCTATGGCTACACCTTC. Its protein is CASSQITDFYGYTF.